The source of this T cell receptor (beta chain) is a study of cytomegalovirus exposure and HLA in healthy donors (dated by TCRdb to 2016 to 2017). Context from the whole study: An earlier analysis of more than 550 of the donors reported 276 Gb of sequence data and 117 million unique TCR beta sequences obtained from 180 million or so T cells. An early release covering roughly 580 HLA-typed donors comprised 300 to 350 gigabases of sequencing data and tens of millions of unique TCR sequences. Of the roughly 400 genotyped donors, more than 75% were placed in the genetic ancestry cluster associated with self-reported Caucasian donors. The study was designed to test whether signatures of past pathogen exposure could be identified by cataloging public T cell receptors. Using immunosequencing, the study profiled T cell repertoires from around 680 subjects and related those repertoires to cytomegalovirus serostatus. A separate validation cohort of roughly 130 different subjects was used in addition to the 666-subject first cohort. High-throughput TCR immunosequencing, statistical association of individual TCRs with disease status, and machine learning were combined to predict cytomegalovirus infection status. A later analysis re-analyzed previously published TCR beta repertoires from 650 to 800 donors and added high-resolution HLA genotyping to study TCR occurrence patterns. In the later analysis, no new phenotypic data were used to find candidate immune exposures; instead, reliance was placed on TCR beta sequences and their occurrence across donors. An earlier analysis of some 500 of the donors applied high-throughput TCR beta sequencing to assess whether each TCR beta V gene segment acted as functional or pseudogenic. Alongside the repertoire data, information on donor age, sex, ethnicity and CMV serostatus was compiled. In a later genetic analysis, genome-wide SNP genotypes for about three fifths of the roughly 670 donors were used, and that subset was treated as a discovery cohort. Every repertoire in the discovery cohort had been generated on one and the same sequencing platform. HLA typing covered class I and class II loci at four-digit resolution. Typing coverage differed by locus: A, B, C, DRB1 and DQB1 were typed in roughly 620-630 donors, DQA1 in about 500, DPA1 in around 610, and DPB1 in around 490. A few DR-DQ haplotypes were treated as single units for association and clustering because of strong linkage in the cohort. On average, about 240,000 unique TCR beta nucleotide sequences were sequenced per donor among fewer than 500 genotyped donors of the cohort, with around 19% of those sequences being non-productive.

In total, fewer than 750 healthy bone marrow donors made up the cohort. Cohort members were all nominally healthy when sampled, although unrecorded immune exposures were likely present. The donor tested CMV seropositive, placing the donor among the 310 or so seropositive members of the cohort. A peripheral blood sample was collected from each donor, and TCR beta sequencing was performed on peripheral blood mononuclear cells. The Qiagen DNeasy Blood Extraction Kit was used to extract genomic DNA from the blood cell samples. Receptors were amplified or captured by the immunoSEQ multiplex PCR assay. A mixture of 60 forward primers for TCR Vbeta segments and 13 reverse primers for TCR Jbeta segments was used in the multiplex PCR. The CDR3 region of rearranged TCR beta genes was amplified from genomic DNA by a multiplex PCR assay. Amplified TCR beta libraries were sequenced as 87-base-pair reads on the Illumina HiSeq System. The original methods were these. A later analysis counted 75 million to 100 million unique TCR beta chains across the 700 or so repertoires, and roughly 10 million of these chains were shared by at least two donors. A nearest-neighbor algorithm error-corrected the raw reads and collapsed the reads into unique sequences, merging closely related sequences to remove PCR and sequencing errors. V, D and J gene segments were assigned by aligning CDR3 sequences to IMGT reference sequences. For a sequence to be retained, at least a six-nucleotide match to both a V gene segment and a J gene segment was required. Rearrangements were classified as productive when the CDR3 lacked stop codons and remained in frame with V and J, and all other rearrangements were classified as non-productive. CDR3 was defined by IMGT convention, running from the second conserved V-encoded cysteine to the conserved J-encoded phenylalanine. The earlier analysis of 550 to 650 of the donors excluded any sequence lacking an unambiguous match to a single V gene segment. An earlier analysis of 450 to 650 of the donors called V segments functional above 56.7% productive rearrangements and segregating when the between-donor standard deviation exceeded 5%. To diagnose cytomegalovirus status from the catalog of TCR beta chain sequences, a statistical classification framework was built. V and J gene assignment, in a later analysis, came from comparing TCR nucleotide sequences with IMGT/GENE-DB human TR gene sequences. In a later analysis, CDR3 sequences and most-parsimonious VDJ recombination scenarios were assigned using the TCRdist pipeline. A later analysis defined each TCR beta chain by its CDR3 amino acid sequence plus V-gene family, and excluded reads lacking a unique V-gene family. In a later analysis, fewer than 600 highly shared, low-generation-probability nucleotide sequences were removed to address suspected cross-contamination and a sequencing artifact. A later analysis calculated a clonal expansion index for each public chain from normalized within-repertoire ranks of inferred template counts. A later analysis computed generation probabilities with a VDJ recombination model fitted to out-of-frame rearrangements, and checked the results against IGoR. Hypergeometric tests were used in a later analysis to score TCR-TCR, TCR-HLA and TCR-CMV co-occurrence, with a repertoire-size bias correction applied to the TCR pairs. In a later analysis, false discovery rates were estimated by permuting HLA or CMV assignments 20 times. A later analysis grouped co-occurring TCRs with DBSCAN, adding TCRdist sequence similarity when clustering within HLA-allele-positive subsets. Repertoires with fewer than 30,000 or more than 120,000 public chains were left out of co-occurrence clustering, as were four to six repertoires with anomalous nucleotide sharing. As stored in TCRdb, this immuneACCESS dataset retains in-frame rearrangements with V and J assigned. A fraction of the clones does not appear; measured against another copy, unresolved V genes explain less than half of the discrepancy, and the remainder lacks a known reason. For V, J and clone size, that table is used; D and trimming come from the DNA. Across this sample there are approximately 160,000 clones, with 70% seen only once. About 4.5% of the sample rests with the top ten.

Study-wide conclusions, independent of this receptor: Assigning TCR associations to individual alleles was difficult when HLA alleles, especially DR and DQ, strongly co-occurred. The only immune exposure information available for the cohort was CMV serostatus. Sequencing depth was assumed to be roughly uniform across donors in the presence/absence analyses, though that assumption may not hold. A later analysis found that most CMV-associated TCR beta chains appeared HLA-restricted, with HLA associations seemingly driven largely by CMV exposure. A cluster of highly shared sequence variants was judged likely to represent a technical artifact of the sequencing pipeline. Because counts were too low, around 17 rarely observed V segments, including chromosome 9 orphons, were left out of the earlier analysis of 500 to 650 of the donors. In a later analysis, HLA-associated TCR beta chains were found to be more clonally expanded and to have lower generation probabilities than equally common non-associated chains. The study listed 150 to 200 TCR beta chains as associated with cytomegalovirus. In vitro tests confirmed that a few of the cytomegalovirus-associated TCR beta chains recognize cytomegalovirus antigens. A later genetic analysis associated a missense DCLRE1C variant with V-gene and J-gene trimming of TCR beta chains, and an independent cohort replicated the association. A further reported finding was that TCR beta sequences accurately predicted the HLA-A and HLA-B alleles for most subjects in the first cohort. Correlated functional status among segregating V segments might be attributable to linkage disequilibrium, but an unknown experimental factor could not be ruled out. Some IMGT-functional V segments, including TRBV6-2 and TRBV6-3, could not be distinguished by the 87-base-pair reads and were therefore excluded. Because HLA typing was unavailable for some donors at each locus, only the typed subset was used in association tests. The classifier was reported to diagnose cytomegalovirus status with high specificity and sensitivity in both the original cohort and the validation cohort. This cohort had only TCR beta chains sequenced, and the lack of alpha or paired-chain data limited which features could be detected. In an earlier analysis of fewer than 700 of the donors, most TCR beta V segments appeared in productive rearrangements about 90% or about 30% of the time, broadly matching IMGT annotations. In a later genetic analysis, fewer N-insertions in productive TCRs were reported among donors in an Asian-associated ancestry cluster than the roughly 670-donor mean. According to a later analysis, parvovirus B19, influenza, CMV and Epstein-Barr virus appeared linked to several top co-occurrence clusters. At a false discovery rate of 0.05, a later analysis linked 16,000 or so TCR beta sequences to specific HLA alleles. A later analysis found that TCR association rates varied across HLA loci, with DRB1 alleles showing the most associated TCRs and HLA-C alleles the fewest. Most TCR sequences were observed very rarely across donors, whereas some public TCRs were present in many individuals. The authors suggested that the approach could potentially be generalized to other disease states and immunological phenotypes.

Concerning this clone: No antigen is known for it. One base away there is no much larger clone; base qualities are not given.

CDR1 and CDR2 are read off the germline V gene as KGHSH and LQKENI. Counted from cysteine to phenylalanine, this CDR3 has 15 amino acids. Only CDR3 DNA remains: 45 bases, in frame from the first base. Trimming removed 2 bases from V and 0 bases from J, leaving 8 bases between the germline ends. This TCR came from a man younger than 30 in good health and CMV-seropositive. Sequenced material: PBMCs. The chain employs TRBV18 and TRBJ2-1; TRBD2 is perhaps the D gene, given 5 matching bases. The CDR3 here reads CASSPRESSYNEQFF. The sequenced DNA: TGTGCCAGCTCACCAAGGGAGAGCTCCTACAATGAGCAGTTCTTC.